This TCR beta chain was retrieved from a study of neurological immune-mediated disorders. Study findings and constraints: The study found the most TCR clonal expansion in HTLV-1-associated myelopathy and the least in multiple sclerosis, below healthy controls.

5'RACE employing 10-nucleotide random UMIs yielded the cDNA. TCRdb re-called the 5' RACE reads through MiXCR, storing one row per CDR3 protein. The sample includes approximately 85,000 distinct CDR3 sequences, around 13% of them seen just once. As for time point: longitudinal time-point 2. The unsorted libraries were generated from a total of 2 million PBMCs, which had been stored in RNAlater at -80 C. This clonotype was detected many times. Its antigen is not identified. This CDR3 region has 13 residues. CDR1 is KGHSH, CDR2 LQKENI, per germline. Trimming shortened V by 0 bases and J by 13 bases, and 13 bases separated the two germline ends.

The sequence derives from a female donor with HTLV-1-associated myelopathy (HAM/TSP). This chain links TRBV18 with TRBJ2-4, with no clear D. The sample comprised PBMCs. The CDR3 reads CASSPPLAASQYF. Written as DNA, the CDR3 is TGTGCCAGCTCACCACCTCTGGCAGCATCACAGTACTTC.